This TCR beta chain was identified during a study of shared clonotypes between healthy human individuals. Repertoires were generated with immunoSEQ multiplex PCR, while TCRdb's copy carries only in-frame clones and drops some. In the table there are approximately 1.4 million clones, roughly 98% of which are singletons. Trimming took off 1 base at V and 0 bases at J, with 8 bases between the two ends. The CDR3 has 15 residues. Per germline, CDR1 SGDLS and CDR2 YYNGEE. The V and J genes are TRBV9 and TRBJ2-1; no clear D gene. Sequenced: naive CD4+ T cells sorted from blood. Subset: CD45RA+ positively selected. This TCR was sampled from a young man in good health. Here the CDR3 reads CASSVSPSSYNEQFF. CDR3 coding DNA: TGTGCCAGCAGCGTATCCCCAAGCTCCTACAATGAGCAGTTCTTC.